This T cell receptor beta chain was captured in a study of Tregs in tolerant kidney transplant recipients. Study results and caveats: Tolerant patients' donor-specific Tregs expanded beyond overall Tregs, suggesting antigen-driven growth. Biological reproducibility was not directly addressed, but technical replication error appeared minimal.

Some clones are missing from TCRdb's copy, which holds only in-frame ones; the method was immunoSEQ multiplex PCR. This table holds about 50,000 clones, approximately 89% found once. Between the trimmed V and J ends, which lost 7 bases and 2 bases, there was a span of 15 bases. Germline V lookup: CDR1 MNHNS, CDR2 SASEGT. CDR3 length: 14 residues. In the case of this clone: No antigen is known for it.

The nonmyeloablative bone marrow transplants came from related graft donors, with transient mixed chimerism. Thawed PBMCs were FACS-sorted into unstimulated CD4+CD25+CD127- regulatory T cells, CD4+CD25- non-regulatory cells, CD4 and CD8 cells. V and J are TRBV6-1 and TRBJ2-7, with D perhaps TRBD1 (5 bases). The clonotype was recovered from a human patient who received a combined kidney and bone marrow transplant. Some T cells may be provided by the graft donor. This material consisted of CD8+ T cells from blood (PBMCs), taken 12 months after the transplant. The CDR3 loop reads CASKVSTETYEQYF. The CDR3, as DNA: TGTGCCAGCAAGGTGTCGACAGAGACCTACGAGCAGTACTTC.